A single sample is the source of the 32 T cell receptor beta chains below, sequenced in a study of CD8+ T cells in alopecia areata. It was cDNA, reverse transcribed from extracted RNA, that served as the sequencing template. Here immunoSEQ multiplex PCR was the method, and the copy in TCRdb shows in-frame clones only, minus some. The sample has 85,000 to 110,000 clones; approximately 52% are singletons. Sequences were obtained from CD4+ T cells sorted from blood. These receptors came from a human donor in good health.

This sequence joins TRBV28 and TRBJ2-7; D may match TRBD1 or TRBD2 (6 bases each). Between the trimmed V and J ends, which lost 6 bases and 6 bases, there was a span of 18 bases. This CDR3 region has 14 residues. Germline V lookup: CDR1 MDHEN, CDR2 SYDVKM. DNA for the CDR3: TGTGCCAGCAGCAAACGGGGGCCCCCCCGCGAGCAGTACTTC. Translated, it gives CASSKRGPPREQYF.

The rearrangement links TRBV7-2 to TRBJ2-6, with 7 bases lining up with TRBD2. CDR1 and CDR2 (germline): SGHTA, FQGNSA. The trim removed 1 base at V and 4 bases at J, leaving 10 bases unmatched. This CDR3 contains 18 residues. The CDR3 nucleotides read TGTGCCAGCAGCTTAGACGGAGCGGGGCCGAGGGGGGCCAACGTCCTGACTTTC. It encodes CASSLDGAGPRGANVLTF.

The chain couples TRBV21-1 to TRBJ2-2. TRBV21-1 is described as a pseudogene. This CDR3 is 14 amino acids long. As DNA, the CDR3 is TGTGCCAGCAGCAAAGGGGCGAACACCGGGGAGCTGTTTTTT. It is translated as CASSKGANTGELFF.

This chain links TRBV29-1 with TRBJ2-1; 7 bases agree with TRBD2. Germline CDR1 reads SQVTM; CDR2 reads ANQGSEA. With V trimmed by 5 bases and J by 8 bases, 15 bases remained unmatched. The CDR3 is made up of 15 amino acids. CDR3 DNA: TGCAGCGTTACCGACTGGGGGGGTCCGGTAGATGAGCAGTTCTTC. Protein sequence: CSVTDWGGPVDEQFF.

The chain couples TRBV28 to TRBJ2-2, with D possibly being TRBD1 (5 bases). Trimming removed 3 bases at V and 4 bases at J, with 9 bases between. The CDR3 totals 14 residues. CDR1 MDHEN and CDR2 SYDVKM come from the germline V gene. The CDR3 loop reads CASSFDRGTGELFF. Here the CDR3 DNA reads TGTGCCAGCAGTTTCGATAGGGGCACCGGGGAGCTGTTTTTT.

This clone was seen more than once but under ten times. CDR3 in amino acids: CSAGGGGEGYTF. The CDR3 DNA reads TGCAGCGCCGGGGGGGGCGGTGAGGGCTACACCTTC. The genes are TRBV29-1 and TRBJ1-2, with D possibly matching TRBD1 (6 bases). V lost 7 bases and J lost 8, with 17 bases in between. There are 12 residues in the CDR3. CDR1 is SQVTM and CDR2 is ANQGSEA in the germline V gene.

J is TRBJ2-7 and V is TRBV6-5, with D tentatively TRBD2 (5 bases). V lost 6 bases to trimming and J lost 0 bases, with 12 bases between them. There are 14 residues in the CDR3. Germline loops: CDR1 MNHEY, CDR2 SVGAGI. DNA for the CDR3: TGTGCCAGCAGAAGACCGGGGAGCTCCTACGAGCAGTACTTC. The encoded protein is CASRRPGSSYEQYF.

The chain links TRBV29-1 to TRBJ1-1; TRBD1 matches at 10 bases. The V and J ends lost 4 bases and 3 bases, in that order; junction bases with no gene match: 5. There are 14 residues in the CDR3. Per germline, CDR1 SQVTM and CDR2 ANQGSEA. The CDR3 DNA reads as TGCAGCGTTGGGGACAGGGGATATGACACTGAAGCTTTCTTT. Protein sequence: CSVGDRGYDTEAFF.

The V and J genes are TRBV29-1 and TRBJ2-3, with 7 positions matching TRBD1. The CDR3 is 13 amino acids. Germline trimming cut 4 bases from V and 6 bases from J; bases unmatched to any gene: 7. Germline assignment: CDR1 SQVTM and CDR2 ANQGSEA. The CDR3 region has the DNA TGCAGCGTTGTAAGGGGGCGAGACGATACGCAGTATTTT. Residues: CSVVRGRDDTQYF.

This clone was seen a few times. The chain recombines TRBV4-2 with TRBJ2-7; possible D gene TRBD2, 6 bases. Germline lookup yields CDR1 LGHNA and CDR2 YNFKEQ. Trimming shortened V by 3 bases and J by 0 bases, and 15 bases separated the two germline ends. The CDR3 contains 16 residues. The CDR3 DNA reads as TGTGCCAGCAGCCAGTTCCATAGCGGAATCTCCTACGAGCAGTACTTC. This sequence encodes CASSQFHSGISYEQYF.

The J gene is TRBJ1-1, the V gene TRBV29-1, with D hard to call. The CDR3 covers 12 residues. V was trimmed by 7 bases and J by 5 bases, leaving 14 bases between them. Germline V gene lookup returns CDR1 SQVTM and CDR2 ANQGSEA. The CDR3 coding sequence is TGCAGCGCACAGCAGGTATCAACTGAAGCTTTCTTT. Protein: CSAQQVSTEAFF.

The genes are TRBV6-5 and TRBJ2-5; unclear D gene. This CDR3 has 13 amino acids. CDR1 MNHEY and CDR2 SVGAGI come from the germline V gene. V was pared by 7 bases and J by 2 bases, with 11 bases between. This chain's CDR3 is CASTPDGQETQYF. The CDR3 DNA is TGTGCCAGCACCCCCGACGGACAAGAGACCCAGTACTTC.

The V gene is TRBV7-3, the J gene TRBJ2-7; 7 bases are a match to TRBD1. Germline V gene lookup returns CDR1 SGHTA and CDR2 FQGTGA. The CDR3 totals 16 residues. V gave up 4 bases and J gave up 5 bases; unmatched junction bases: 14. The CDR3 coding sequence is TGTGCCAGCAGCTCCGGGCCCGACAGGGTACGGAACGAGCAGTACTTC. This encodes CASSSGPDRVRNEQYF.

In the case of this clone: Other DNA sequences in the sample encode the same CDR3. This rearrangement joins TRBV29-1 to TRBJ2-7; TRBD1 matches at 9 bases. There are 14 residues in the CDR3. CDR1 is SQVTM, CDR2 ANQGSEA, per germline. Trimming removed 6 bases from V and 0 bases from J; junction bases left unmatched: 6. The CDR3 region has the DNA TGCAGCGTGACCGGGACAGGGAGCTCCTACGAGCAGTACTTC. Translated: CSVTGTGSSYEQYF.

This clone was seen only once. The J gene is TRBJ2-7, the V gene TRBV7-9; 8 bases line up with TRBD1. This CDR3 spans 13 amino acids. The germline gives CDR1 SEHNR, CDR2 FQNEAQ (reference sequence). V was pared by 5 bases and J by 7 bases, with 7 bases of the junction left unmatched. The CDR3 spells CASSSRQGMEQYF. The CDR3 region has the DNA TGTGCCAGCAGCAGCAGACAGGGGATGGAGCAGTACTTC.

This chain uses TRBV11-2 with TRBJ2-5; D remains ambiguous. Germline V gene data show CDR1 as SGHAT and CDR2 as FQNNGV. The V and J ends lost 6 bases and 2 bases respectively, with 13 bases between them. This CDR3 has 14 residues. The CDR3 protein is CASRQTAEQETQYF. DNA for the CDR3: TGTGCCAGCAGACAGACGGCAGAACAAGAGACCCAGTACTTC.

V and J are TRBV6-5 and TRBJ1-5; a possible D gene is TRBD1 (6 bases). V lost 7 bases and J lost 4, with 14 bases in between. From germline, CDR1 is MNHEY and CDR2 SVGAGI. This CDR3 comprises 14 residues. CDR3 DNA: TGTGCCAGCAAAGGGGACAACTTTAATCAGCCCCAGCATTTT. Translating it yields CASKGDNFNQPQHF.

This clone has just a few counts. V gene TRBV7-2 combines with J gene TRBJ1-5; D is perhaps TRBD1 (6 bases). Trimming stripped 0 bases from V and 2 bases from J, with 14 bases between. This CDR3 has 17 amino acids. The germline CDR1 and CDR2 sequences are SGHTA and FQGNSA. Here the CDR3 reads CASSLAGGGQGNQPQHF. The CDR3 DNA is TGTGCCAGCAGCTTAGCTGGCGGGGGGCAGGGCAATCAGCCCCAGCATTTT.

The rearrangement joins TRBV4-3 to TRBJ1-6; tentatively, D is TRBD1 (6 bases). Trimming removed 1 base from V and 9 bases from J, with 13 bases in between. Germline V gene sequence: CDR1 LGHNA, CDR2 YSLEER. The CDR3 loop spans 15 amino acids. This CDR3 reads CASSQAHGQTSPLHF. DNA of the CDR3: TGCGCCAGCAGCCAAGCCCACGGACAGACTTCACCCCTCCACTTT.

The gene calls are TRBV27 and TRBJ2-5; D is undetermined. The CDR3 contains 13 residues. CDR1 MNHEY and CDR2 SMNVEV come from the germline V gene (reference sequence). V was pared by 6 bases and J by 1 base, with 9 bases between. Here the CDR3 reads CASSIWGQETQYF. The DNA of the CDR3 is TGTGCCAGCAGCATCTGGGGCCAAGAGACCCAGTACTTC.

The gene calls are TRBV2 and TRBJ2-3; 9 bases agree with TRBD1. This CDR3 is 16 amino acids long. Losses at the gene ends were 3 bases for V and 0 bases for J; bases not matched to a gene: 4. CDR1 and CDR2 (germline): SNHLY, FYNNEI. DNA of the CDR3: TGTGCCAGCAGTGAGGGACAGGGTACTAGCACAGATACGCAGTATTTT. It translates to CASSEGQGTSTDTQYF.

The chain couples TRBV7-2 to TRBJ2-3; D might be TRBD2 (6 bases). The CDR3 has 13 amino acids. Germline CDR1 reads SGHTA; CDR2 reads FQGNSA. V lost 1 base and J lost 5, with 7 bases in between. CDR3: CASSLGRGDTQYF. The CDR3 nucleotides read TGTGCCAGCAGCTTAGGGAGGGGAGATACGCAGTATTTT.

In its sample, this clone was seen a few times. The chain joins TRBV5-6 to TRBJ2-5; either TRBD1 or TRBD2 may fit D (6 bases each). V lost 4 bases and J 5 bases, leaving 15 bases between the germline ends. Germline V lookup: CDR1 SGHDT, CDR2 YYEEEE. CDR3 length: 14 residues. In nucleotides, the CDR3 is TGTGCCAGCAGCCTGAGGGGGGAAGGGGAGACCCAGTACTTC. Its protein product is CASSLRGEGETQYF. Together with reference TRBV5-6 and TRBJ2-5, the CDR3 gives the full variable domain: DAGVTQSPTHLIKTRGQQVTLRCSPKSGHDTVSWYQQALGQGPQFIFQYYEEEERQRGNFPDRFSGHQFPNYSSELNVNALLLGDSALYLCASSLRGEGETQYFGPGTRLLVL.

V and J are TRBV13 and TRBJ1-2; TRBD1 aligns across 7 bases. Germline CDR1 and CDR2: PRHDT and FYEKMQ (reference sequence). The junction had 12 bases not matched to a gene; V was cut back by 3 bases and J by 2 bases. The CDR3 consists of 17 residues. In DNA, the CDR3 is TGTGCCAGCAGCTTTGGATACGTGACAGGGCCCAACTATGGCTACACCTTC. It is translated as CASSFGYVTGPNYGYTF.

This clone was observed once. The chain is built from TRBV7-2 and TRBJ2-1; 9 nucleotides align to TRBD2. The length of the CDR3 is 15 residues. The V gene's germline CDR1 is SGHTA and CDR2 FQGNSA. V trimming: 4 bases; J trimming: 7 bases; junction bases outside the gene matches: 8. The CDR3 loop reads CASSSPSGAINEQFF. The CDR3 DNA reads TGTGCCAGCAGCTCCCCTAGCGGGGCGATAAATGAGCAGTTCTTC.

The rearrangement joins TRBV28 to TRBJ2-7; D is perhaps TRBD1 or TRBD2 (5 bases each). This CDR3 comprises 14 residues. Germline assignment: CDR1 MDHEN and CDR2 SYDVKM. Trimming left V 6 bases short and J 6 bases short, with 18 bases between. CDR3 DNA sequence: TGTGCCAGCAGCCGACGTGCCTTTGGGGGCGAGCAGTACTTC. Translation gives CASSRRAFGGEQYF.

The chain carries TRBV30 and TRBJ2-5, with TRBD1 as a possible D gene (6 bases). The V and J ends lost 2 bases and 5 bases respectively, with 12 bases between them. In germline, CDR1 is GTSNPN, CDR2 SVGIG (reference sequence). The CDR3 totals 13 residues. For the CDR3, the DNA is TGTGCCTGGAGTCGACAGGAATTGGAGACCCAGTACTTC. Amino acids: CAWSRQELETQYF.

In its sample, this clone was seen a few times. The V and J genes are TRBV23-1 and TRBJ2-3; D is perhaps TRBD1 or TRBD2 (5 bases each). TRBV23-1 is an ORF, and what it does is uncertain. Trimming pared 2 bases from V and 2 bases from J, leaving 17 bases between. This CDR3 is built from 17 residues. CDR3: CASSQGGLGVVTDTQYF. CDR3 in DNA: TGCGCCAGCAGTCAAGGGGGTCTAGGAGTGGTCACAGATACGCAGTATTTT.

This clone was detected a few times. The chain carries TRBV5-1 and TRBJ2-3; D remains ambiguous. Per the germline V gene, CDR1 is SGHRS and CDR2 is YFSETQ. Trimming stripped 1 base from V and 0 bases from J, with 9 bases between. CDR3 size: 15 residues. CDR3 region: CASSLLGISTDTQYF. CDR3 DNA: TGCGCCAGCAGCTTGCTGGGGATTAGCACAGATACGCAGTATTTT.

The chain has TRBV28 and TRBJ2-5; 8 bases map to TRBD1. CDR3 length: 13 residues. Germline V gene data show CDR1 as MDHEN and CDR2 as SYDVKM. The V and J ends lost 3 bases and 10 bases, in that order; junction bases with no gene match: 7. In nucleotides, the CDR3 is TGTGCCAGCAGTTTGGACAGGGTGGGGTTCCAGTACTTC. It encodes CASSLDRVGFQYF. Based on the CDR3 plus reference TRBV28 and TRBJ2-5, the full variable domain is DVKVTQSSRYLVKRTGEKVFLECVQDMDHENMFWYRQDPGLGLRLIYFSYDVKMKEKGDIPEGYSVSREKKERFSLILESASTNQTSMYLCASSLDRVGFQYFGPGTRLLVL.

The DNA of the CDR3 is TGCAGCCCACACGATCCGGGACAGGGGGCGGACTATCGCGAGCAGTACTTC. It specifies CSPHDPGQGADYREQYF. The chain links TRBV29-1 to TRBJ2-7; 12 bases line up with TRBD1. V shed 8 bases, J shed 6 bases, and the junction held 20 bases outside the gene matches. Germline V gene lookup returns CDR1 SQVTM and CDR2 ANQGSEA. This CDR3 is built from 17 residues.

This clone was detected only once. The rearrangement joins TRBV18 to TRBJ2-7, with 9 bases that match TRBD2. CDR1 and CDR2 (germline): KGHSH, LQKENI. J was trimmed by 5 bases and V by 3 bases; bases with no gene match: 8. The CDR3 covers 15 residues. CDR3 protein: CASSPVRGGIHEQYF. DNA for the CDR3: TGTGCCAGCTCACCGGTGCGGGGGGGCATCCACGAGCAGTACTTC.